Below, 14 T cell receptor beta chains from the same sample are listed, as sequenced in a study of T cells in localized non-small cell lung cancer. Clones were read by immunoSEQ multiplex PCR, and TCRdb kept only the in-frame ones, dropping some. The table has around 3,000 clones, 26% seen once. Specimen: normal lung tissue next to the tumor, collected before any cancer treatment. These TCRs come from a male donor at least 60 years old with stage II lung adenocarcinoma.

The J gene is TRBJ2-1, the V gene TRBV5-1; 8 positions agree with TRBD1. CDR1 SGHRS and CDR2 YFSETQ come from the germline V gene. The trim removed 0 bases at V and 5 bases at J, leaving 4 bases unmatched. CDR3 length equals 15 residues. CDR3 protein: CASSLVGQANNEQFF. The CDR3 DNA follows: TGCGCCAGCAGCTTGGTGGGACAGGCCAACAATGAGCAGTTCTTC.

V usage is TRBV19 and J usage is TRBJ2-7, with TRBD2 matching over 10 bases. Trimming at V came to 6 bases and at J to 3 bases, leaving 17 bases not matched to a gene. There are 18 residues in the CDR3. The V gene's germline CDR1 is LNHDA and CDR2 SQIVND (reference sequence). This CDR3 reads CASSTPGLAGEVNYEQYF. The CDR3 nucleotides read TGTGCCAGTAGCACCCCCGGCCTAGCGGGAGAGGTTAACTACGAGCAGTACTTC. Complete variable domain (other parts from reference TRBV19 and TRBJ2-7): DGGITQSPKYLFRKEGQNVTLSCEQNLNHDAMYWYRQDPGQGLRLIYYSQIVNDFQKGDIAEGYSVSREKKESFPLTVTSAQKNPTAFYLCASSTPGLAGEVNYEQYFGPGTRLTVT.

This clone has a handful of counts. V gene TRBV18 combines with J gene TRBJ2-1, with D perhaps TRBD1 (6 bases). Trimming removed 4 bases from V and 7 bases from J, with 11 bases in between. From germline, CDR1 is KGHSH and CDR2 LQKENI. CDR3 length: 13 residues. The CDR3 coding sequence is TGTGCCAGCTCACTGGACAGTGGGAATGAGCAGTTCTTC. It is translated as CASSLDSGNEQFF.

CDR3 sequence: CSVSRDTNSYEQYF. CDR3 DNA sequence: TGCAGCGTTTCCCGGGACACCAACTCCTACGAGCAGTACTTC. The V and J genes are TRBV29-1 and TRBJ2-7; D perhaps matches TRBD1 (6 bases). V was shortened by 5 bases and J by 0 bases, with 14 bases between the two germline ends. Germline V gene data show CDR1 as SQVTM and CDR2 as ANQGSEA. CDR3 length: 14 residues.

This clone was picked up a small number of times. The J gene is TRBJ1-6, the V gene TRBV9; D is perhaps TRBD1 (5 bases). Trimming cost V 5 bases and J 9 bases, with 21 bases left between them. CDR3 length: 16 amino acids. Germline values: CDR1 SGDLS, CDR2 YYNGEE. The CDR3 DNA sequence: TGTGCCAGCAGTGAAAAACAGGATTACGCCGCTTCACCCCTCCACTTT. Its translation: CASSEKQDYAASPLHF.

This chain uses TRBV19 with TRBJ2-5; 7 nucleotides line up with TRBD1. Germline assignment: CDR1 LNHDA and CDR2 SQIVND (reference sequence). The CDR3 extends over 14 amino acids. V shed 4 bases, J shed 5 bases, and the junction held 7 bases outside the gene matches. The CDR3 protein is CASSRGGDGETQYF. CDR3 DNA: TGTGCCAGTAGTAGAGGGGGCGACGGGGAGACCCAGTACTTC.

The J gene is TRBJ1-5, the V gene TRBV6-8; tentatively, D is TRBD1 (6 bases). The CDR3 extends over 15 amino acids. Trimming pared 5 bases from V and 0 bases from J, leaving 11 bases between. CDR1 is MNHGY and CDR2 is SAAAGT in the germline V gene. As DNA, the CDR3 is TGTGCCAGCAGTAAGAGGACAGATAGCAATCAGCCCCAGCATTTT. It yields the protein CASSKRTDSNQPQHF.

The V call is TRBV6-8, the J call TRBJ2-5; D may be TRBD2 (5 bases). From germline, CDR1 is MNHGY and CDR2 SAAAGT. Deletions cut 0 bases from V and 5 bases from J, with 13 bases between. The CDR3 length is 15 residues. Here the CDR3 reads CASSYSRGIGETQYF. The CDR3 nucleotides are TGTGCCAGCAGTTACTCGAGAGGGATTGGGGAGACCCAGTACTTC.

The chain uses TRBV10-1 and TRBJ2-7; D remains unclear. V was clipped by 2 bases and J by 2 bases, with 10 bases between them. The V gene's germline CDR1 is WNHNN and CDR2 SYGVQD (reference sequence). The CDR3 loop spans 14 amino acids. The CDR3 loop reads CASSEEASTYEQYF. The DNA for the CDR3 is TGCGCCAGCAGTGAGGAAGCATCGACCTACGAGCAGTACTTC.

This chain joins TRBV11-3 and TRBJ1-1, with a tentative D call TRBD1 (6 bases). The CDR3 runs 15 residues. Germline loops: CDR1 SGHNT, CDR2 YENEEA. V lost 5 bases and J 5 bases, leaving 18 bases between the germline ends. The CDR3 DNA reads as TGTGCCAGCAGCCTTCCGGGACGGGGGCGGACTGAAGCTTTCTTT. Protein sequence: CASSLPGRGRTEAFF.

This clone was observed a few times. J is TRBJ2-3 and V is TRBV19, with 8 bases aligning to TRBD1. This CDR3 is built from 14 residues. Looked up from germline, CDR1 is LNHDA and CDR2 is SQIVND (reference sequence). The ends lost 5 bases at V and 5 bases at J; junction bases unmatched: 6. CDR3 nucleotides: TGTGCCAGTAGTGACAGGGGAAATGAAGATACGCAGTATTTT. Protein product: CASSDRGNEDTQYF.

A single count supports this clone. The V gene is TRBV29-1, the J gene TRBJ2-7, with a tentative D call TRBD2 (7 bases). The CDR3 loop spans 13 amino acids. Trimming cost V 2 bases and J 5 bases, with 13 bases left between them. Per the germline V gene, CDR1 is SQVTM and CDR2 is ANQGSEA. The chain's CDR3 is CSVESGGGNEQYF. In DNA form, the CDR3 reads TGCAGCGTTGAATCGGGGGGCGGGAACGAGCAGTACTTC.

This clone was found a few times. Here the CDR3 DNA reads TGTGCCAGTAGTTCGGCAGGGGGATACGAGCAGTACTTC. Translating gives CASSSAGGYEQYF. The chain combines TRBV19 with TRBJ2-7, with TRBD1 matching over 7 bases. Per germline, CDR1 LNHDA and CDR2 SQIVND (reference sequence). The length of the CDR3 is 13 residues. Trimming at V came to 5 bases and at J to 4 bases, leaving 5 bases not matched to a gene.

This clone is deemed medium-sized. This rearrangement joins TRBV11-3 to TRBJ2-1; 12 nucleotides match TRBD2. CDR3 size: 19 residues. The germline CDR1 and CDR2 sequences are SGHNT and YENEEA. With V trimmed by 2 bases and J by 7 bases, 15 bases remained unmatched. The CDR3 sequence is CASSLWQGPSGRARNEQFF. The CDR3 region has the DNA TGTGCCAGCAGCTTATGGCAGGGACCTAGCGGGAGGGCCAGGAATGAGCAGTTCTTC.